Below are 30 T cell receptor beta chains sequenced from a single sample in a study of blood T cell repertoires in COVID-19. Clones were sequenced by immunoSEQ multiplex PCR, and TCRdb holds only the in-frame ones, with some missing. The table has 300,000 to 500,000 clones, 88% seen once. Material for sequencing was PBMCs or T cells enriched from blood (not recorded which). The receptor source for this set is a woman in her twenties or thirties with acute COVID-19.

The rearrangement links TRBV15 to TRBJ1-1, with unresolved D. Germline loops: CDR1 LNHNV, CDR2 YYDKDF (reference sequence). The CDR3 is 11 residues long. The V end lost 6 bases, the J end lost 2 bases, and 4 bases lay between the germline ends. Here the CDR3 reads CATRLNTEAFF. As DNA, the CDR3 is TGTGCCACCAGGTTAAACACTGAAGCTTTCTTT.

V and J are TRBV19 and TRBJ2-2, with D possibly matching TRBD1 (5 bases). V lost 4 bases and J lost 6, with 15 bases in between. The CDR3 runs 15 residues. CDR1 LNHDA and CDR2 SQIVND come from the germline V gene (reference sequence). The CDR3 sequence: CASSTGQGGPGELFF. The CDR3 DNA reads TGTGCCAGTAGTACGGGCCAGGGTGGACCCGGGGAGCTGTTTTTT.

This clone has a single count. The gene calls are TRBV7-8 and TRBJ2-7; D is perhaps TRBD1 (6 bases). V lost 3 bases, J lost 6 bases, and 15 bases lay in between. This CDR3 is 14 amino acids long. Germline CDR1 reads SGHVS; CDR2 reads FQNEAQ. This chain's CDR3 is CASSLRQDRGEQYF. CDR3 in DNA: TGTGCCAGCAGCTTGAGACAGGACCGGGGCGAGCAGTACTTC.

The rearrangement links TRBV10-3 to TRBJ1-4; 9 bases agree with TRBD1. Germline CDR1 and CDR2: ENHRY and SYGVKD. The CDR3 is 15 amino acids. After removal of 5 bases from V and 12 bases from J, the junction contained 13 bases not matched to a gene. The CDR3 DNA follows: TGTGCCATCAGTCCCGGGACAGGGATAATGAGGGAACTGTTTTTT. It translates to CAISPGTGIMRELFF.

The V and J genes are TRBV5-1 and TRBJ1-6; the D is unclear. Germline CDR1 reads SGHRS; CDR2 reads YFSETQ. CDR3 length equals 14 residues. V lost 2 bases and J lost 8, with 11 bases in between. The CDR3 is CASSFEGLDSPLHF. Here the CDR3 DNA reads TGCGCCAGCAGCTTTGAGGGTTTGGATTCACCCCTCCACTTT.

The rearrangement uses TRBV10-3 and TRBJ2-5; no clear D gene. Germline V lookup: CDR1 ENHRY, CDR2 SYGVKD. V lost 5 bases to trimming and J lost 2 bases, with 6 bases between them. This CDR3 has 12 residues. In nucleotides, the CDR3 is TGTGCCATCAGTACGACTCAAGAGACCCAGTACTTC. Residues: CAISTTQETQYF.

The chain is built from TRBV18 and TRBJ2-3, with D possibly being TRBD2 (5 bases). Germline V gives CDR1 KGHSH, CDR2 LQKENI. Trimming pared 3 bases from V and 4 bases from J, leaving 14 bases between. The CDR3 is made up of 15 amino acids. Here the CDR3 reads CASSPGGSSPDTQYF. CDR3 sequence (DNA): TGTGCCAGCTCACCTGGTGGTTCTAGCCCAGATACGCAGTATTTT. The variable domain in full, completed from reference TRBV18 and TRBJ2-3, reads NAGVMQNPRHLVRRRGQEARLRCSPMKGHSHVYWYRQLPEEGLKFMVYLQKENIIDESGMPKERFSAEFPKEGPSILRIQQVVRGDSAAYFCASSPGGSSPDTQYFGPGTRLTVL.

This clone was detected only once. The chain recombines TRBV7-7 with TRBJ1-2; D is unclear. V dropped 3 bases and J dropped 4 bases, with 9 bases sitting between them. The CDR3 length is 13 residues. Germline loops: CDR1 SSHAT, CDR2 FNYEAQ (reference sequence). CDR3 nucleotides: TGTGCCAGCAGCTTTCCCAACGGCTATGGCTACACCTTC. Amino acid sequence: CASSFPNGYGYTF.

This rearrangement joins TRBV10-3 to TRBJ1-2; D not certain. Trimming took off 8 bases at V and 6 bases at J, with 10 bases between the two ends. Looked up from germline, CDR1 is ENHRY and CDR2 is SYGVKD. The CDR3 covers 11 residues. CDR3 bases: TGTGCCATCCGGGGATTAGATGGCTACACCTTC. Amino acid sequence: CAIRGLDGYTF.

The chain carries TRBV2 and TRBJ1-6, with a weak D call TRBD1 (6 bases). CDR3 length equals 15 residues. Trimming cost V 6 bases and J 7 bases, with 16 bases left between them. Germline V gene lookup returns CDR1 SNHLY and CDR2 FYNNEI. CDR3 residues: CASRDRWLGNSPLHF. DNA for the CDR3: TGTGCCAGCAGGGACAGATGGTTGGGGAATTCACCCCTCCACTTT.

This chain connects TRBV7-6 to TRBJ2-2; D unclear. The V gene's germline CDR1 is SGHVS and CDR2 FNYEAQ. Trimming shortened V by 3 bases and J by 8 bases, and 13 bases separated the two germline ends. This CDR3 comprises 14 residues. CDR3: CASSLSPRGGELFF. CDR3 DNA: TGTGCCAGCAGCTTGAGCCCCCGAGGAGGGGAGCTGTTTTTT. The variable domain in full, completed from reference TRBV7-6 and TRBJ2-2, reads GAGVSQSPRYKVTKRGQDVALRCDPISGHVSLYWYRQALGQGPEFLTYFNYEAQQDKSGLPNDRFSAERPEGSISTLTIQRTEQRDSAMYRCASSLSPRGGELFFGEGSRLTVL.

The chain couples TRBV7-3 to TRBJ2-3, with a weak D call TRBD1 (6 bases). Germline V CDR1 and CDR2: SGHTA, FQGTGA. The CDR3 extends over 14 amino acids. V lost 3 bases to trimming and J lost 4 bases, with 11 bases between them. In DNA form, the CDR3 reads TGTGCCAGCAGCTTGGGCAGGGGCTCAGATACGCAGTATTTT. Translation: CASSLGRGSDTQYF.

Notes on this clone: One junction end does not reproduce the germline sequence, and a read error may be involved. CDR3: CPSSRGGGAYEQYF. The CDR3 DNA is TGTCCCAGCAGCCGGGGCGGGGGGGCTTACGAGCAGTACTTC. The chain links TRBV3-1 (or the pseudogene TRBV3-2) to TRBJ2-7, with 9 nucleotides matching TRBD2. Germline V lookup: CDR1 LGHDT, CDR2 YNNKEL (reference sequence). This CDR3 has 14 amino acids.

The V gene is TRBV7-9, the J gene TRBJ1-1; D remains ambiguous. CDR1 is SEHNR and CDR2 is FQNEAQ in the germline V gene (reference sequence). V was shortened by 5 bases and J by 6 bases, with 19 bases between the two germline ends. The CDR3 consists of 15 residues. The CDR3 loop is CASSRPGEGPAEAFF. CDR3 in DNA: TGTGCCAGCAGCCGCCCGGGTGAGGGTCCAGCTGAAGCTTTCTTT.

The CDR3 here is CASTTGSNYNEQFF. Written as DNA, the CDR3 is TGTGCCAGCACAACAGGGTCTAACTACAATGAGCAGTTCTTC. The rearrangement joins TRBV2 to TRBJ2-1; TRBD1 is a possible D gene (6 bases). Trimming took 7 bases from V and 3 from J, leaving 13 bases between them. CDR1 is SNHLY, CDR2 FYNNEI, per germline. This CDR3 has 14 amino acids.

The chain is built from TRBV7-2 and TRBJ2-3; 8 positions agree with TRBD2. From germline, CDR1 is SGHTA and CDR2 FQGNSA. V shed 2 bases and J 4 bases; nucleotides not matched to a gene: 5. This CDR3 region has 15 residues. The CDR3 DNA follows: TGTGCCAGCAGCTTAATTGTCGGGGGGGCAGATACGCAGTATTTT. Its protein product is CASSLIVGGADTQYF.

This clone was picked up a small number of times. The chain carries TRBV5-1 and TRBJ1-3; unclear D gene. CDR3 length equals 15 residues. Trimming removed 0 bases from V and 4 bases from J, with 11 bases in between. The V gene's germline CDR1 is SGHRS and CDR2 YFSETQ. CDR3 amino acids: CASSLEQWAGNTIYF. The CDR3 DNA reads TGCGCCAGCAGCTTGGAACAATGGGCGGGAAACACCATATATTTT.

The rearrangement uses TRBV3-1 (or the pseudogene TRBV3-2) and TRBJ1-4; perhaps TRBD1 as D (5 bases). The CDR3 covers 15 residues. V was shortened by 0 bases and J by 7 bases, with 12 bases between the two germline ends. Germline V lookup: CDR1 LGHDT, CDR2 YNNKEL (reference sequence). The CDR3 nucleotides are TGTGCCAGCAGCCAAGATGAGCAGGGCCCTGAAAAACTGTTTTTT. This translates into CASSQDEQGPEKLFF.

The CDR3 sequence is CASSLAGQTTYEQYF. In DNA form, the CDR3 reads TGTGCCAGCAGCTTGGCTGGACAGACTACCTACGAGCAGTACTTC. The chain carries TRBV5-5 and TRBJ2-7, with a tentative D call TRBD1 (6 bases). Trimming stripped 0 bases from V and 2 bases from J, with 12 bases between. Germline lookup yields CDR1 SGHKS and CDR2 YYEKEE (reference sequence). This CDR3 contains 15 residues.

The chain combines TRBV7-9 with TRBJ2-7; TRBD2 matches at 9 bases. Germline V gene sequence: CDR1 SEHNR, CDR2 FQNEAQ (reference sequence). Trimming cost V 5 bases and J 3 bases; bases outside gene matches: 11. There are 16 residues in the CDR3. The CDR3 loop reads CASSQLMSSGVYEQYF. In DNA form, the CDR3 reads TGTGCCAGCAGCCAGCTTATGTCTAGCGGGGTCTACGAGCAGTACTTC.

The DNA of the CDR3 is TGTGCCAGCAGCTTTATTGTCGTAGAGGGAGGAAATTGGTCACCCCTCCACTTT. This gives the protein CASSFIVVEGGNWSPLHF. The chain links TRBV7-9 to TRBJ1-6, with no clear D. This CDR3 has 18 residues. Trimming cost V 3 bases and J 10 bases, with 25 bases left between them. CDR1 SEHNR and CDR2 FQNEAQ come from the germline V gene (reference sequence). Supplemented by reference TRBV7-9 and TRBJ1-6, the full variable domain reads DTGVSQNPRHKITKRGQNVTFRCDPISEHNRLYWYRQTLGQGPEFLTYFQNEAQLEKSRLLSDRFSAERPKGSFSTLEIQRTEQGDSAMYLCASSFIVVEGGNWSPLHFGNGTRLTVT.

The chain joins TRBV7-2 to TRBJ2-5; TRBD1 aligns across 8 bases. The J segment lost 3 bases and the V segment lost 1 base, leaving 4 bases of the junction unmatched. CDR1 is SGHTA and CDR2 is FQGNSA in the germline V gene. The CDR3 has 15 residues. This CDR3 reads CASSLVRGPEETQYF. In DNA form, the CDR3 reads TGTGCCAGCAGCTTAGTCAGGGGGCCAGAAGAGACCCAGTACTTC.

This rearrangement joins TRBV6-5 to TRBJ1-2, with D uncertain. The V gene lost 3 bases and the J gene lost 6 bases, with 11 bases spanning the gap. Germline CDR1 and CDR2: MNHEY and SVGAGI. There are 13 residues in the CDR3. The CDR3 DNA sequence: TGTGCCAGCAGTTATTCAGTTTCCCATGGCTACACCTTC. It is translated as CASSYSVSHGYTF.

This chain connects TRBV6-6 to TRBJ1-1; D remains unclear. V lost 4 bases, J lost 3 bases, and 9 bases lay in between. Germline V gene data show CDR1 as MNHNY and CDR2 as SVGAGI (reference sequence). The CDR3 length is 13 residues. CDR3 in amino acids: CASSSHEDTEAFF. Here the CDR3 DNA reads TGTGCCAGCAGTTCCCATGAGGACACTGAAGCTTTCTTT.

The CDR3 is CASSLSLVVDTQYF. The CDR3 DNA follows: TGTGCCAGCAGCTTAAGCCTAGTTGTAGATACGCAGTATTTT. This chain connects TRBV7-8 to TRBJ2-3; no clear D gene. CDR1 SGHVS and CDR2 FQNEAQ come from the germline V gene. Between the trimmed V and J ends, which lost 2 bases and 5 bases, there was a span of 11 bases. The CDR3 totals 14 residues.

The rearrangement links TRBV15 to TRBJ2-7; D not certain. CDR3 length equals 15 residues. Germline lookup yields CDR1 LNHNV and CDR2 YYDKDF (reference sequence). Between the trimmed V and J ends, which lost 5 bases and 2 bases, there was a span of 16 bases. CDR3 loop: CATSGRLGSTYEQYF. The CDR3 region has the DNA TGTGCCACCAGCGGAAGACTCGGCTCTACCTACGAGCAGTACTTC.

This chain joins TRBV2 and TRBJ1-6, with TRBD1 matching 9 bases. The CDR3 totals 15 residues. Germline V gives CDR1 SNHLY, CDR2 FYNNEI. The V segment lost 1 base and the J segment 10 bases; nucleotides outside the gene matches: 5. As DNA, the CDR3 is TGTGCCAGCAGTGAAGAGGGACAGGGAAACTCACCCCTCCACTTT. The encoded protein is CASSEEGQGNSPLHF.

The chain is built from TRBV7-9 and TRBJ1-2; D remains ambiguous. Deletions cut 2 bases from V and 2 bases from J, with 3 bases between. This CDR3 spans 12 amino acids. Germline V gives CDR1 SEHNR, CDR2 FQNEAQ (reference sequence). CDR3 DNA: TGTGCCAGCAGCTTACAAAACTATGGCTACACCTTC. Translation: CASSLQNYGYTF.

A single count supports this clone. The V call is TRBV5-1, the J call TRBJ1-3; 7 bases align to TRBD1. The CDR3 has 15 residues. After removal of 4 bases from V and 2 bases from J, the junction contained 6 bases not matched to a gene. Germline values: CDR1 SGHRS, CDR2 YFSETQ. The CDR3 loop reads CASSPEGTAGNTIYF. The CDR3 nucleotides read TGCGCCAGCAGCCCAGAAGGGACAGCTGGAAACACCATATATTTT.

The rearrangement links TRBV29-1 to TRBJ2-7; possibly TRBD1 for D (5 bases). CDR3 length: 13 residues. Trimming left V 4 bases short and J 5 bases short, with 15 bases between. The germline CDR1 and CDR2 sequences are SQVTM and ANQGSEA. CDR3 amino acids: CSVVFAGHDEQYF. CDR3 coding DNA: TGCAGCGTTGTTTTTGCAGGACACGACGAGCAGTACTTC.